Below, 12 T cell receptor beta chains from the same sample are listed, as sequenced in a study of blood T cells in healthy people across ages. For the second PCR, which ran for roughly 6 to 11 cycles, a sample-barcoded 5' primer and a J-beta primer mix were used. TCRdb re-called the 5' RACE reads with MiXCR, one entry per CDR3 protein. The sample gives approximately 1.5 million distinct CDR3 sequences, 30% to 35% of which show up once; around 10% is in the top ten. The specimen was blood. These TCRs come from a woman between 25 and 40 years old in good health.

This sequence joins TRBV7-6 and TRBJ2-1; TRBD1 matches at 10 bases. V gave up 4 bases and J gave up 9 bases; unmatched junction bases: 6. The V gene's germline CDR1 is SGHVS and CDR2 FNYEAQ. The CDR3 is made up of 14 amino acids. CDR3 region: CASSWGQGNFEQFF. The CDR3 DNA follows: TGTGCCAGCAGCTGGGGACAGGGGAATTTTGAGCAGTTCTTC.

The count of this clonotype is one. This rearrangement joins TRBV28 to TRBJ2-1; D is perhaps TRBD2 (6 bases). V lost 6 bases, J lost 6 bases, and 18 bases lay in between. CDR1 and CDR2 from the germline V gene are MDHEN and SYDVKM. This CDR3 is 15 amino acids long. The CDR3 protein is CASSTFEAGFNEQFF. In DNA, the CDR3 is TGTGCCAGCAGCACCTTTGAGGCGGGGTTCAATGAGCAGTTCTTC.

CDR3 amino acids: CASSRSTGGKNIQYF. The CDR3, as DNA: TGTGCCAGCAGCCGATCAACCGGGGGGAAAAACATTCAGTACTTC. The V and J genes are TRBV21-1 and TRBJ2-4; the DNA was not used to check the table's D call, TRBD1. TRBV21-1 represents a pseudogene. The CDR3 is 15 residues long.

There are many counts of this clonotype. This chain links TRBV3-1 with TRBJ2-7, with D perhaps matching TRBD1 (5 bases). The CDR3 spans 13 residues. CDR1 LGHDT and CDR2 YNNKEL come from the germline V gene (reference sequence). Trimming left V 6 bases short and J 3 bases short, with 12 bases between. The DNA of the CDR3 is TGTGCCAGCAGGATGACAGTGGGCTACGAGCAGTACTTC. This gives the protein CASRMTVGYEQYF.

This clonotype was picked up a small number of times. CDR3 amino acids: CASSQEDNSYYGYTF. The DNA of the CDR3 is TGTGCCAGCAGCCAAGAGGATAATTCGTACTATGGCTACACCTTC. J is TRBJ1-2 and V is TRBV4-2; no clear D. This CDR3 comprises 15 residues. The V end lost 0 bases, the J end lost 3 bases, and 11 bases lay between the germline ends. CDR1 is LGHNA and CDR2 is YNFKEQ in the germline V gene.

This chain's CDR3 is CASSSIDLGEQYF. The CDR3 coding sequence is TGTGCCAGCAGCTCCATCGATCTGGGCGAGCAGTACTTC. V gene TRBV9 combines with J gene TRBJ2-7; D is unclear. Trimming removed 4 bases from V and 6 bases from J, with 14 bases in between. Germline lookup yields CDR1 SGDLS and CDR2 YYNGEE. The CDR3 loop spans 13 amino acids.

In regard to this clonotype: Here the CDR3 omits its conserved ending phenylalanine or tryptophan, so a read error is the likely source. The chain couples TRBV20-1 to TRBJ2-5, with TRBD2 matching 8 bases. Losses at the gene ends were 6 bases for V and 2 bases for J; bases not matched to a gene: 8. Per germline, CDR1 DFQATT and CDR2 SNEGSKA (reference sequence). The CDR3 contains 14 residues. DNA of the CDR3: TGCAGTGCCCCGCATCGGGGGGGGCAAGAGACCCAGTACTTA. It is translated as CSAPHRGGQETQYL.

V and J are TRBV7-2 and TRBJ1-5, with 7 bases aligning to TRBD1. This CDR3 has 15 residues. Germline CDR1 and CDR2: SGHTA and FQGNSA. V gave up 0 bases and J gave up 4 bases; unmatched junction bases: 3. The CDR3 sequence is CASSLATGINQPQHF. In DNA, the CDR3 is TGTGCCAGCAGCTTAGCGACAGGGATAAATCAGCCCCAGCATTTT.

Only a few counts were recorded for this clonotype. This sequence joins TRBV6-2 or TRBV6-3 and TRBJ2-6, with D perhaps matching TRBD2 (5 bases). CDR1 and CDR2 (germline): MNHEY, SVGEGT. Trimming took off 7 bases at V and 2 bases at J, with 21 bases between the two ends. The CDR3 sequence is 18 residues long. CDR3 in DNA: TGTGCCAGCACCACGCCCCTTAAGCGGAAGGCTGGGGCCAACGTCCTGACTTTC. Amino acid sequence: CASTTPLKRKAGANVLTF.

CDR3 DNA: TGCAGCGTTGAAGGACAGGGGATTTTCCACAATGAGCAGTTCTTC. This encodes CSVEGQGIFHNEQFF. The chain carries TRBV29-1 and TRBJ2-1; the match to TRBD1 covers 8 bases. With 1 base clipped from V and 5 bases from J, the junction kept 7 bases outside the gene matches. Germline CDR1 is SQVTM and CDR2 is ANQGSEA. The CDR3 sequence is 15 residues long.

The rearrangement links TRBV7-8 to TRBJ1-2, with D tentatively TRBD1 (6 bases). CDR3 length: 12 amino acids. V lost 5 bases to trimming and J lost 7 bases, with 11 bases between them. Germline V gene data show CDR1 as SGHVS and CDR2 as FQNEAQ. The CDR3 bases are TGTGCCAGCAGCCCAGGACAGACTGGCTACACCTTC. Its translation: CASSPGQTGYTF.

The V and J genes are TRBV3-1 and TRBJ1-4; D ambiguous. This CDR3 region has 12 residues. The V gene's germline CDR1 is LGHDT and CDR2 YNNKEL (reference sequence). V lost 0 bases and J lost 11, with 7 bases in between. CDR3 DNA sequence: TGTGCCAGCAGCCAAGAAGAAGGGAAACTGTTTTTT. Protein sequence: CASSQEEGKLFF. Looking up the rest from reference TRBV3-1 and TRBJ1-4 gives the full variable domain: DTAVSQTPKYLVTQMGNDKSIKCEQNLGHDTMYWYKQDSKKFLKIMFSYNNKELIINETVPNRFSPKSPDKAHLNLHINSLELGDSAVYFCASSQEEGKLFFGSGTQLSVL.